The 13 T cell receptor beta chains below were found in one sample sequenced in a study of T cells in Graves' hyperthyroidism and ophthalmopathy. Template material for amplifying TCR beta CDR3 regions consisted of RNA transcripts. The HTBI primer set drove a first-round RT-PCR of the TCR CDR3. MiXCR, applied by TCRdb to the multiplex PCR reads, yields one record per CDR3 protein. This sample carries about 130,000 distinct CDR3 sequences, around 20% of them seen once, and the ten largest clones take more than 65%. Sequenced input: blood. Receptors originate from a woman in her forties or fifties with Graves' hyperthyroidism that later progressed to Graves' ophthalmopathy.

This clonotype was found many times. The chain links TRBV7-3 to TRBJ2-1; the match to TRBD2 covers 9 bases. Trimming cost V 5 bases and J 7 bases; bases outside gene matches: 12. The CDR3 has 16 amino acids. The germline V gene has CDR1 SGHTA and CDR2 FQGTGA. CDR3 in amino acids: CASSPGAGGLKNEQFF. The CDR3 DNA is TGTGCCAGCAGCCCGGGAGCGGGAGGTCTAAAAAATGAGCAGTTCTTC.

This clonotype was recorded many times. This chain links TRBV7-8 with TRBJ2-3; TRBD2 matches at 7 bases. CDR3 length equals 16 residues. Trimming removed 1 base from V and 0 bases from J; junction bases left unmatched: 4. Germline CDR1 is SGHVS and CDR2 is FQNEAQ. This chain's CDR3 is CASSLGSSGSTDTQYF. The CDR3 DNA reads as TGTGCCAGCAGCTTAGGGTCTAGCGGCAGCACAGATACGCAGTATTTT.

This clonotype showed up many times. This rearrangement joins TRBV5-1 to TRBJ2-5; 12 bases are a match to TRBD1. The CDR3 has 16 amino acids. Germline V CDR1 and CDR2: SGHRS, YFSETQ. V was clipped by 5 bases and J by 4 bases; unmatched bases: 9. This CDR3 reads CASRSRGQGAGETQYF. DNA of the CDR3: TGCGCCAGCAGAAGCCGGGGACAGGGGGCAGGAGAGACCCAGTACTTC. The whole variable domain, remainder taken from reference TRBV5-1 and TRBJ2-5, is KAGVTQTPRYLIKTRGQQVTLSCSPISGHRSVSWYQQTPGQGLQFLFEYFSETQRNKGNFPGRFSGRQFSNSRSEMNVSTLELGDSALYLCASRSRGQGAGETQYFGPGTRLLVL.

The chain couples TRBV28 to TRBJ2-3; D call uncertain. The CDR3 is 16 amino acids. V was pared by 5 bases and J by 5 bases, with 20 bases between. From germline, CDR1 is MDHEN and CDR2 SYDVKM. The CDR3 sequence is CASSGSPAPELDTQYF. The CDR3 nucleotides read TGTGCCAGCAGTGGATCTCCGGCCCCAGAGTTAGATACGCAGTATTTT.

V and J are TRBV3-1 and TRBJ2-7; no reliable D call. Per germline, CDR1 LGHDT and CDR2 YNNKEL (reference sequence). The CDR3 totals 12 residues. Deletions cut 2 bases from V and 3 bases from J, with 5 bases between. The CDR3 is CASSQQRYEQYF. CDR3 in DNA: TGTGCCAGCAGCCAACAGCGCTACGAGCAGTACTTC.

The chain is built from TRBV9 and TRBJ2-5, with TRBD2 matching over 7 bases. The CDR3 loop spans 16 amino acids. Germline V gene data show CDR1 as SGDLS and CDR2 as YYNGEE. The junction had 9 bases not matched to a gene; V was cut back by 0 bases and J by 4 bases. The CDR3 DNA sequence: TGTGCCAGCAGCGTAGGAGTGGGAGGGCCGCGAGAGACCCAGTACTTC. Translation gives CASSVGVGGPRETQYF.

This chain links TRBV5-1 with TRBJ2-5; 13 bases match TRBD2. The germline gives CDR1 SGHRS, CDR2 YFSETQ. The CDR3 sequence is 18 residues long. Trimming at V came to 3 bases and at J to 4 bases, leaving 12 bases not matched to a gene. The CDR3 DNA sequence: TGCGCCAGCAGCTCTATCGGACTAGCGGGAGTTGGTCGAGAGACCCAGTACTTC. Encoded protein: CASSSIGLAGVGRETQYF.

CDR3 in DNA: TGTGCCAGCAGTTTAAGCCTCACTGAAGCTTTCTTT. This encodes CASSLSLTEAFF. The chain uses TRBV28 and TRBJ1-1; D unresolved. The CDR3 runs to 12 residues. Germline values: CDR1 MDHEN, CDR2 SYDVKM. V gave up 2 bases and J gave up 4 bases, with 5 bases separating them.

The chain employs TRBV2 and TRBJ2-7; D call uncertain. Trimming shortened V by 8 bases and J by 6 bases, and 14 bases separated the two germline ends. The CDR3 is made up of 12 amino acids. CDR1 SNHLY and CDR2 FYNNEI come from the germline V gene. The CDR3 bases are TGTGCCAGCGTCGAGCAGTGGGGCGAGCAGTACTTC. This gives the protein CASVEQWGEQYF.

This clonotype was seen repeatedly, ten times or more. The chain employs TRBV7-6 and TRBJ2-1; 10 nucleotides agree with TRBD2. CDR3 length: 15 amino acids. The junction had 10 bases not matched to a gene; V was cut back by 4 bases and J by 10 bases. Germline-derived CDR1 and CDR2 are SGHVS and FNYEAQ. The CDR3 DNA follows: TGTGCCAGCAGCTATGGACTAGCGGAGGGCGGGGAGCAGTTCTTC. The encoded protein is CASSYGLAEGGEQFF.

In its sample, this clonotype was seen many times. The rearrangement joins TRBV7-3 to TRBJ2-5, with D perhaps TRBD1 or TRBD2 (10 bases each). Germline V gene data show CDR1 as SGHTA and CDR2 as FQGTGA. This CDR3 contains 19 residues. Trimming left V 1 base short and J 2 bases short, with 23 bases between. CDR3 protein: CASSLRGTGVAGGQETQYF. The CDR3 DNA reads TGTGCCAGCAGCTTAAGGGGGACAGGGGTAGCGGGAGGACAAGAGACCCAGTACTTC.

This chain links TRBV12-3 or TRBV12-4 with TRBJ2-1; the match to TRBD2 covers 9 bases. This CDR3 is 14 amino acids long. Germline trimming cut 3 bases from V and 8 bases from J; bases unmatched to any gene: 5. The CDR3 nucleotides are TGTGCCAGCAGTTTTAGCGGGAGAGGCTATGAGCAGTTCTTC. It yields the protein CASSFSGRGYEQFF.

The CDR3 region has the DNA TGTGCCAGCAGCCAAGTAAATCAGCCTGGGGTCTACACCTTC. Translating it yields CASSQVNQPGVYTF. This chain connects TRBV4-2 to TRBJ1-2; D not resolved. V lost 1 base and J 10 bases, leaving 16 bases between the germline ends. The CDR3 is 14 amino acids. The germline V gene encodes CDR1 LGHNA and CDR2 YNFKEQ.